This T cell receptor beta chain came from a study of T cell changes during pregnancy in multiple sclerosis. Sequencing used immunoSEQ multiplex PCR; TCRdb keeps in-frame clones, though not all of them. Of 60,000 to 70,000 clones listed, 90% to 95% were seen once; the top ten hold about 2.2%. The CDR3 has 15 amino acids. Trimming took 0 bases from V and 4 from J, leaving 12 bases between them. The germline V gene has CDR1 MGHRA and CDR2 YSYEKL. This clone came up once. Sequenced here: peripheral blood, sampled in the third trimester of pregnancy. This sequence was found in a female donor in good health, enrolled as a control in a pregnancy study. The gene calls are TRBV4-1 and TRBJ2-5, with a possible D match to TRBD1 (6 bases). CDR3 in amino acids: CASSQERFRGETQYF. CDR3 sequence (DNA): TGCGCCAGCAGCCAAGAACGTTTCAGGGGAGAGACCCAGTACTTC.